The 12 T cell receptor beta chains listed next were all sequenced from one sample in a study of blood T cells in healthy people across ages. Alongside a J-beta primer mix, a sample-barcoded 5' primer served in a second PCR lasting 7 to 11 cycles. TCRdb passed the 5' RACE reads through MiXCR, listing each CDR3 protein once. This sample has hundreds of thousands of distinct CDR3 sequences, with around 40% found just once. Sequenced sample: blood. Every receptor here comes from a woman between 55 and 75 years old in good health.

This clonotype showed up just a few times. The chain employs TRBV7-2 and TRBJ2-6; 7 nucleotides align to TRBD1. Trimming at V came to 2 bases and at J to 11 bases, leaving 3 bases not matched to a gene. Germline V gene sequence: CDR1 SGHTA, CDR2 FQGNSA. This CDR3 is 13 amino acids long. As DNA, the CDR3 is TGTGCCAGCAGCTTACGGCAGGGGGACGTCCTGACTTTC. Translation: CASSLRQGDVLTF.

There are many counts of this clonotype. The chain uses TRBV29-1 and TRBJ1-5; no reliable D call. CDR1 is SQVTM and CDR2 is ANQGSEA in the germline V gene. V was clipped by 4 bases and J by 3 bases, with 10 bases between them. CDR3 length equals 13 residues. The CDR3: CSVGTSANQPQHF. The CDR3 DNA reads TGCAGCGTTGGGACCTCGGCCAATCAGCCCCAGCATTTT.

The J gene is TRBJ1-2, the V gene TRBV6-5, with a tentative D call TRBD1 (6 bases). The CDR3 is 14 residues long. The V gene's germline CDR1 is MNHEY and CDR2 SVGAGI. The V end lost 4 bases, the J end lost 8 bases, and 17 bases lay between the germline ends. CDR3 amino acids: CASSFRGGIRGYTF. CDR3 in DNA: TGTGCCAGCAGTTTCAGGGGAGGAATTAGGGGCTACACCTTC.

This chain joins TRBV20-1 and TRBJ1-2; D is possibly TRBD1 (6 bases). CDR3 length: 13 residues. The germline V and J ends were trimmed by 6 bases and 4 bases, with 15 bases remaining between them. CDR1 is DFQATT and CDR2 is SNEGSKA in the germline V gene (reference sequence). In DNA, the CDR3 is TGCAGTGCCGATGACAGGAAGGTCTATGGCTACACCTTC. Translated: CSADDRKVYGYTF.

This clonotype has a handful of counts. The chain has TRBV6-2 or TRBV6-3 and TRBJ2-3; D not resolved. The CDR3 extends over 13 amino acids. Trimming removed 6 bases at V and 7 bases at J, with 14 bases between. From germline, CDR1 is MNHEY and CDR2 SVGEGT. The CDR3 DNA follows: TGTGCCAGCAGCCGAACGGAACCAAATACGCAGTATTTT. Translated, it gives CASSRTEPNTQYF.

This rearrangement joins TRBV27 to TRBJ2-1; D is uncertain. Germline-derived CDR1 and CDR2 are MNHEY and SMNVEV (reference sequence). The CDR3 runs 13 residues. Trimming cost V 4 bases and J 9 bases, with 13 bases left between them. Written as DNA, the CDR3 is TGTGCCAGCAGTTCACCGGGCCCCCCTGAGCAGTTCTTC. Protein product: CASSSPGPPEQFF.

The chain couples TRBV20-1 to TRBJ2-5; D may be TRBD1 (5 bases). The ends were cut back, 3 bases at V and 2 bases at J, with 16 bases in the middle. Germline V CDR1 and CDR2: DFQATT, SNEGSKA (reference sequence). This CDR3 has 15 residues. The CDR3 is CSASRPDKGQETQYF. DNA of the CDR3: TGCAGTGCTAGTCGGCCGGACAAGGGACAAGAGACCCAGTACTTC.

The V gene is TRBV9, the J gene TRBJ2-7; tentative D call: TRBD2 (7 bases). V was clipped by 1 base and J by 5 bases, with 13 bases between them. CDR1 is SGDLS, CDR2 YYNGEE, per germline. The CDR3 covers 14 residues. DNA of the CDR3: TGTGCCAGCAGCGTATACGGGGGGCTAAACGAGCAGTACTTC. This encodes CASSVYGGLNEQYF.

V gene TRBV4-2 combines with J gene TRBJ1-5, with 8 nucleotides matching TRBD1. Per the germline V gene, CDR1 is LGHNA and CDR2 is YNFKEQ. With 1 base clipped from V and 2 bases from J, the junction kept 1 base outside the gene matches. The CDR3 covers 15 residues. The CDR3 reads CASSQATGGNQPQHF. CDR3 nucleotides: TGTGCCAGCAGCCAAGCGACAGGGGGCAATCAGCCCCAGCATTTT.

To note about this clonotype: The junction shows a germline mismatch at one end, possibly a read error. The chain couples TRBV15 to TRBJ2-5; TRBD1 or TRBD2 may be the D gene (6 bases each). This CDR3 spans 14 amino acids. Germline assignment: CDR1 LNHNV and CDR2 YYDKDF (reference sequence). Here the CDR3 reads CATRSGANQGTQYF. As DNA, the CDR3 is TGTGCCACCAGGTCGGGGGCCAACCAAGGGACCCAGTACTTC.

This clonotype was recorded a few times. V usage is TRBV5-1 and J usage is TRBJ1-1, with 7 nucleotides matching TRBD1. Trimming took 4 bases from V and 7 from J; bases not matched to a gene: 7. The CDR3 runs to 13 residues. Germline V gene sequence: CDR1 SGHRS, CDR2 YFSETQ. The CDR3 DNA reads TGCGCCAGCAGCACCGACAGGGTGGATGAAGCTTTCTTT. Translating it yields CASSTDRVDEAFF.

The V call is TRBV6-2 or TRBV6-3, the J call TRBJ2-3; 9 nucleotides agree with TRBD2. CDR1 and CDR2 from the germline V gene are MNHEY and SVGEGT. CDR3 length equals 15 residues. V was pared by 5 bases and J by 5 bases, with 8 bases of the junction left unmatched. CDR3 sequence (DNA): TGTGCCAGCAGTAAAGCCAGCGGGAGGATAGATACGCAGTATTTT. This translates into CASSKASGRIDTQYF.